This record concerns one T cell receptor beta chain sequence. Libraries were prepared by immunoSEQ multiplex PCR; TCRdb keeps only in-frame clonotypes and omits some of them. The table records around 430,000 clones, 85% to 90% of them present only once. This sample stems from a study of blood T cell repertoires in COVID-19. Looking at the study overall: There were acute and convalescent COVID-19 samples, and they came from the United States, Italy and Spain.

V was pared by 7 bases and J by 8 bases, with 21 bases between. The CDR3 spans 14 residues. The germline V gene has CDR1 SGDLS and CDR2 YYNGEE. This TCR derives from a woman between 45 and 60 years old who had recovered from COVID-19. Material: PBMCs or T cells enriched from blood (not recorded which). The gene calls are TRBV9 and TRBJ1-2, with D tentatively TRBD1 (6 bases). The CDR3: CASGKDSSGVGYTF. CDR3 in DNA: TGTGCCAGCGGGAAGGACAGCTCAGGTGTCGGCTACACCTTC.